The 24 T cell receptor beta chains below come from one sample, sequenced in a study of metastatic and nonmetastatic thyroid tumors. No patient received treatment before thyroid surgery. TCRdb re-analyzed the PCR reads using MiXCR. The data contain roughly 23,000 clones, more than 15% of them singletons. Input material: adjacent normal tissue. These receptors originate from a male donor with papillary thyroid cancer or a benign thyroid nodule (not recorded which). Some clones in this sample may be carry-over from other donors' samples.

Many counts were recorded for this clone. The chain couples TRBV20-1 to TRBJ2-2, with 9 positions matching TRBD2. Per the germline V gene, CDR1 is DFQATT and CDR2 is SNEGSKA (reference sequence). Losses at the gene ends were 5 bases for V and 4 bases for J; bases not matched to a gene: 5. The CDR3 contains 14 residues. The CDR3, as DNA: TGCAGTGCTGAGACTAGCGGAGGCACCGGGGAGCTGTTTTTT. Protein sequence: CSAETSGGTGELFF.

This clone was found many times. The J gene is TRBJ2-3, the V gene TRBV20-1, with 7 positions matching TRBD2. Trimming removed 0 bases from V and 11 bases from J; junction bases left unmatched: 11. Germline V CDR1 and CDR2: DFQATT, SNEGSKA (reference sequence). This CDR3 region has 14 residues. CDR3 sequence reads: CSARDLVGGTEQYF. The CDR3 nucleotides are TGCAGTGCTAGAGATCTTGTGGGGGGGACGGAGCAGTATTTT.

About this clone itself: Given a much more abundant clone one base away, this may be a read error. The gene calls are TRBV5-6 and TRBJ1-5; D is undetermined. CDR1 is SGHDT, CDR2 YYEEEE, per germline. The CDR3 is 13 amino acids. The CDR3 loop reads CAGSLGNYQPQHF. The CDR3 coding sequence is TGTGCCGGCAGCTTGGGAAACTATCAGCCCCAGCATTTT.

This clone showed up many times. V usage is TRBV18 and J usage is TRBJ2-6; the D is unclear. Germline V gives CDR1 KGHSH, CDR2 LQKENI. V lost 4 bases to trimming and J lost 2 bases, with 9 bases between them. CDR3 size: 15 residues. The CDR3: CASSHQEPGANVLTF. Here the CDR3 DNA reads TGTGCCAGCTCACACCAAGAGCCTGGGGCCAACGTCCTGACTTTC.

This clone showed up many times. The chain is built from TRBV5-1 and TRBJ2-7; 7 nucleotides match TRBD2. CDR3 length equals 15 residues. J lost 4 bases, V lost 0 bases, and 7 bases had no gene match. Germline-derived CDR1 and CDR2 are SGHRS and YFSETQ. The DNA for the CDR3 is TGCGCCAGCAGCTTGGTTCGGGGAGGGATTTACGAGCAGTACTTC. This encodes CASSLVRGGIYEQYF.

V and J are TRBV30 and TRBJ1-5; D unclear. Germline V gene lookup returns CDR1 GTSNPN and CDR2 SVGIG (reference sequence). V was trimmed by 0 bases and J by 4 bases, leaving 13 bases between them. The CDR3 covers 15 residues. The CDR3 spells CAWSVHLSSNQPQHF. Here the CDR3 DNA reads TGTGCCTGGAGTGTTCACCTCTCTTCAAATCAGCCCCAGCATTTT.

Concerning this clone: One end of the junction fails to match germline, which may point to a read error. Distinct nucleotide sequences in the sample also encode this CDR3. The V and J genes are TRBV5-5 and TRBJ2-7; no reliable D call. This CDR3 has 13 amino acids. Germline V CDR1 and CDR2: SGHKS, YYEKEE (reference sequence). CDR3 loop: CASSTGNSYEQYF. The CDR3 DNA reads TGTGCCAGCAGCACCGGTAACTCCTACGAGCAGTACTTT.

The chain is built from TRBV6-6 and TRBJ2-7, with D possibly being TRBD1 (5 bases). Trimming stripped 0 bases from V and 3 bases from J, with 15 bases between. Germline-derived CDR1 and CDR2 are MNHNY and SVGAGI (reference sequence). The CDR3 loop spans 16 amino acids. The CDR3, as DNA: TGTGCCAGCAGTTACTCTACTTCCCGCAGGGACTACGAGCAGTACTTC. Protein product: CASSYSTSRRDYEQYF.

Of note for this clone: At one boundary the junction diverges from the germline segment, which might be a read error. V usage is TRBV7-2 and J usage is TRBJ2-7; no reliable D call. The CDR3 is 15 amino acids. CDR1 and CDR2 (germline): SGHTA, FQGNSA. For the CDR3, the DNA is TGTGCCATCAGCTTGCTGGCTGCCTCTACCTACGAGCAGTACTTC. It is translated as CAISLLAASTYEQYF.

This clone was detected ten times or more. The chain employs TRBV24-1 and TRBJ1-5, with 8 positions matching TRBD1. V gave up 3 bases and J gave up 2 bases; unmatched junction bases: 14. The CDR3 totals 19 residues. Germline V gene lookup returns CDR1 KGHDR and CDR2 SFDVKD. In DNA, the CDR3 is TGTGCCACCAGTGATCCGGACAGGGAGTGGGTTTCGGGCAATCAGCCCCAGCATTTT. Translating gives CATSDPDREWVSGNQPQHF.

This clone was picked up many times. V usage is TRBV13 and J usage is TRBJ2-7, with 11 bases lining up with TRBD2. Per germline, CDR1 PRHDT and CDR2 FYEKMQ (reference sequence). The trim removed 6 bases at V and 2 bases at J, leaving 6 bases unmatched. This CDR3 has 15 residues. The chain's CDR3 is CASRRSGGEPYEQYF. DNA of the CDR3: TGTGCCAGCAGGCGTAGCGGGGGGGAACCCTACGAGCAGTACTTC.

This clone is medium-sized (0.01 to 0.1%) in the sample. V and J are TRBV27 and TRBJ2-3; TRBD2 matches 14 bases. Germline V CDR1 and CDR2: MNHEY, SMNVEV (reference sequence). V trimming: 5 bases; J trimming: 4 bases; junction bases outside the gene matches: 11. The CDR3 extends over 18 amino acids. This CDR3 reads CASSKRLAGGNGADTQYF. CDR3 in DNA: TGTGCCAGCAGTAAACGACTAGCGGGGGGGAATGGGGCAGATACGCAGTATTTT.

Comment on this clone: A much larger clone differs from this one at a single base, so this may be a read error. The chain is built from TRBV5-4 and TRBJ2-7; D remains unclear. The length of the CDR3 is 11 residues. The germline V gene has CDR1 SGHNT and CDR2 YYREEE (reference sequence). Trimming stripped 6 bases from V and 6 bases from J, with 10 bases between. The CDR3 DNA sequence: TGTGCCAGCATCCTGGGCCCCGAGCAGTACTTC. Its protein is CASILGPEQYF.

This clone is judged medium-sized. Different DNA sequences within this sample yield the same CDR3. The V call is TRBV6-1, the J call TRBJ2-1, with a weak D call TRBD2 (6 bases). This CDR3 is built from 16 residues. Germline values: CDR1 MNHNS, CDR2 SASEGT. Trimming stripped 6 bases from V and 9 bases from J, with 24 bases between. The DNA of the CDR3 is TGTGCCAGCAGACCCCGAAGCGGGTATGTTCTCGTTGAGCAGTTCTTC. Its protein product is CASRPRSGYVLVEQFF.

CDR3 loop: CASSHTDTRVTEAFF. In DNA form, the CDR3 reads TGCGCCAGCAGCCACACGGACACGAGAGTCACTGAAGCTTTCTTT. The chain uses TRBV4-1 and TRBJ1-1; perhaps TRBD1 as D (5 bases). The CDR3 loop spans 15 amino acids. The germline V gene has CDR1 MGHRA and CDR2 YSYEKL. V was cut by 3 bases and J by 4 bases, with 15 bases left in between.

In its sample, this clone was seen many times. A much bigger clone sits one base away, suggesting this may be a read error. This sequence joins TRBV6-4 and TRBJ2-2; possible D gene TRBD1, 6 bases. Deletions cut 7 bases from V and 1 base from J, with 22 bases between. The V gene's germline CDR1 is MRHNA and CDR2 SNTAGT. The CDR3 consists of 18 residues. In nucleotides, the CDR3 is TGTGCCAGCATCCCTTCCGGGACAACTTACCTGAACACCGGGGAGCTGTTTTTT. This encodes CASIPSGTTYLNTGELFF.

Points on this clone: This sequence may be a read error, since a much larger clone differs from it by one base. The conserved phenylalanine or tryptophan is not found at the CDR3 terminus, so this likely reflects a read error. V and J are TRBV9 and TRBJ1-6; D possibly corresponds to TRBD1 (6 bases). The CDR3 covers 16 residues. CDR1 and CDR2 (germline): SGDLS, YYNGEE. The CDR3 region has the DNA TGTGCCAGCAGCGTAACGGGACATGGTGGGAATTCGCCCCTCCACTCT. Protein product: CASSVTGHGGNSPLHS.

In regard to this clone: At one of its ends the junction is not consistent with the germline gene, which may arise from a read error. The chain uses TRBV5-6 and TRBJ2-3; D could derive from TRBD1 or TRBD2 (5 bases each). The CDR3 totals 15 residues. The germline V gene encodes CDR1 SGHDT and CDR2 YYEEEE. The CDR3 nucleotides read TGTGCCAGCAGCAGACCAACAGGTGTGGGAGATACGCATTATTTC. Its translation: CASSRPTGVGDTHYF.

The table lists this clone with many counts. A much larger clone differs from this one at a single base, so this may be a read error. The chain uses TRBV12-3 or TRBV12-4 and TRBJ1-1; no definite D call. The CDR3 is made up of 11 amino acids. CDR3 sequence: CASTRNTEASF. DNA for the CDR3: TGTGCCAGCACACGGAACACTGAAGCTTCCTTT.

This clone was recorded at least ten times. V and J are TRBV10-3 and TRBJ2-3; D possibly corresponds to TRBD1 (6 bases). Germline-derived CDR1 and CDR2 are ENHRY and SYGVKD. The CDR3 runs 13 residues. Trimming took 6 bases from V and 5 from J, leaving 12 bases between them. CDR3 DNA sequence: TGTGCCATCAGCCAGGGGAGCCAAGATACGCAGTATTTT. It specifies CAISQGSQDTQYF.

This clone has only a few counts. The J gene is TRBJ2-7, the V gene TRBV28, with 8 bases aligning to TRBD1. V dropped 5 bases and J dropped 4; count of bases not matched to a gene: 7. Germline V lookup: CDR1 MDHEN, CDR2 SYDVKM. The CDR3 extends over 14 amino acids. The CDR3 nucleotides are TGTGCCAGCAGTACCTCGGGACAGGTATACGAGCAGTACTTC. It specifies CASSTSGQVYEQYF.

V gene TRBV27 combines with J gene TRBJ1-1, with D hard to call. The CDR3 extends over 15 amino acids. Germline V gene data show CDR1 as MNHEY and CDR2 as SMNVEV (reference sequence). V lost 2 bases and J lost 1, with 11 bases in between. CDR3 protein: CASSLGPSGNTEAFF. CDR3 nucleotide sequence: TGTGCCAGCAGTTTAGGACCCTCGGGGAACACTGAAGCTTTCTTT.

Many counts were recorded for this clone. The chain couples TRBV10-2 to TRBJ1-1; D unresolved. This CDR3 contains 13 residues. Trimming shortened V by 3 bases and J by 0 bases, and 5 bases separated the two germline ends. Germline CDR1 reads WSHSY; CDR2 reads SAAADI. The CDR3, as DNA: TGCGCCAGCAGTGACCTCATGAACACTGAAGCTTTCTTT. Protein: CASSDLMNTEAFF.

As to this clone: Compared with germline, one end of the junction differs, possibly owing to a read error. The chain couples TRBV9 to TRBJ2-2, with 10 bases aligning to TRBD2. CDR1 is SGDLS, CDR2 YYNGEE, per germline. The CDR3 extends over 16 amino acids. DNA of the CDR3: TGTGCCGGGTCACCTAGCGGGGGTGCGGACACCGGGGAGCGGTTTTTT. Translating it yields CAGSPSGGADTGERFF.